This record looks at one T cell receptor (beta chain) sequence and its context. Its antigen is unknown. This sample stems from a study of tumor and adjacent non-tumor tissue in lung cancer. Whole-study context: Histology: eleven to twelve adenocarcinoma, a couple of squamous cell carcinoma, 1 small cell lung cancer. The patients, 10 to 11 men and 5 women, were about 30 to 85 with stage I to III disease.

A modified ARM-PCR protocol with three rounds of nested PCR amplified TCRbeta. TCRdb analysed the multiplex PCR reads with MiXCR anew, one entry per CDR3 protein. The sample shows about 200,000 distinct CDR3 sequences, 71% of them seen only once. There are 14 residues in the CDR3. Trimming took off 6 bases at V and 9 bases at J, with 18 bases between the two ends. Germline CDR1 SGHNT, CDR2 YENEEA. RNA was extracted from bulk tissue without any cell sorting. Findings of the study overall: In normal lung, the top 100 clones were significantly more dominant than in tumor.

This chain connects TRBV11-3 to TRBJ1-3; a weak D match, TRBD1 (5 bases). The TCR was taken from a man aged 55 to 70 with non-small cell lung cancer. Material: lung tumor tissue. CDR3 protein: CASRRTISGCTIYF. The CDR3, as DNA: TGTGCCAGCAGGCGGACAATCTCTGGATGCACCATATATTTT.